The 8 T cell receptor beta chains reported below all come from one sample, sequenced in a study of CXCR3-negative and CXCR3-positive naive CD8 T cells. Study results and limitations: More hydrophobic TRB CDR3s were found in CXCR3-positive naive cells than in CXCR3-negative naive cells.

Libraries of TRB cDNA were made by 5' RACE and carried UMIs. TCRdb reprocessed the 5' RACE reads, keeping one entry per CDR3 protein, no DNA. The repertoire table contains 120,000 to 150,000 distinct CDR3 sequences. No antigen has been identified for these receptors. Sequencing input: naive CXCR3+ CD8+ T cells from blood. The subset is: CD45RO-CCR7+CD27+CD95- naive CD8+ T cells expressing CXCR3 (TNR3+). The receptor set was obtained from a human donor in good health. Some clones in this sample may be carry-over from other donors' samples.

The V call is TRBV12-3 or TRBV12-4, the J call TRBJ2-7; TCRdb reports TRBD1, a call that lacks DNA to check it against. CDR3 size: 16 residues. CDR3 amino acids: CASSLSGRGHLEEQYF.

The chain has TRBV7-2 and TRBJ1-4. This CDR3 comprises 15 residues. Germline CDR1 reads SGHTA; CDR2 reads FQGNSA. CDR3: CASSFSTGPSGKLFF.

The rearrangement uses TRBV29-1 and TRBJ2-7. Germline assignment: CDR1 SQVTM and CDR2 ANQGSEA. This CDR3 is 12 amino acids long. CDR3 protein: CSVAETSYEQYF.

The genes are TRBV7-9 and TRBJ2-7; the TCRdb call, TRBD1, lacks DNA for checking. This CDR3 has 14 amino acids. Per germline, CDR1 SEHNR and CDR2 FQNEAQ (reference sequence). Here the CDR3 reads CASSLLGAMPEQYF.

The chain has TRBV12-3 or TRBV12-4 and TRBJ2-3; the TRBD1 assignment by TCRdb is unverifiable without DNA. The CDR3 has 13 amino acids. CDR3 sequence reads: CASGGSSTDTQYF.

The chain has TRBV3-1 and TRBJ2-5. The CDR3 consists of 12 residues. Per germline, CDR1 LGHDT and CDR2 YNNKEL (reference sequence). The CDR3 loop reads CASIQPQETQYF.

V gene TRBV29-1 combines with J gene TRBJ2-1; the TRBD1 assignment by TCRdb is unverifiable without DNA. The length of the CDR3 is 18 residues. CDR1 and CDR2 from the germline V gene are SQVTM and ANQGSEA. This chain's CDR3 is CSVVGGTEAPDPYNEQFF.

This rearrangement joins TRBV7-9 to TRBJ1-1; TCRdb picks TRBD1, but there is no DNA to check that call. The CDR3 is 15 residues long. Germline V gene sequence: CDR1 SEHNR, CDR2 FQNEAQ (reference sequence). The CDR3 is CASRSRGARDELAFF.